These 9 T cell receptor beta chains were all obtained from the same sample, sequenced in a study of blood T cells in healthy people across ages. Next came a second PCR, run for about 7 to 12 cycles, which used a sample-barcoded 5' primer along with a J-beta primer mix. TCRdb reanalysed the 5' RACE reads using MiXCR and keeps one entry per CDR3 protein. The table records 850,000 to 1,000,000 distinct CDR3 sequences, around 49% of them present only once. The material sequenced was blood. The receptors were sampled from a man younger than 40 in good health.

This clonotype was observed a few times. The chain combines TRBV28 with TRBJ2-5, with a tentative D call TRBD1 (6 bases). The V end was cut by 3 bases, the J end by 4 bases, with 12 bases between. The CDR3 spans 14 residues. Germline CDR1 reads MDHEN; CDR2 reads SYDVKM. The CDR3 nucleotides are TGTGCCAGCAGTTTTGGGGGCCGAGGAGAGACCCAGTACTTC. Translated: CASSFGGRGETQYF.

The chain links TRBV29-1 to TRBJ2-2, with 10 positions matching TRBD2. The V gene end was trimmed by 0 bases and the J gene end by 5 bases; junction bases not matched to a gene: 9. The germline V gene encodes CDR1 SQVTM and CDR2 ANQGSEA. The CDR3 has 17 residues. The CDR3 DNA sequence: TGCAGCGTTGAAGATCAGGGGCTAGCGGGAGTAACCGGGGAGCTGTTTTTT. Amino acids: CSVEDQGLAGVTGELFF.

This clonotype was seen a few times. The rearrangement uses TRBV25-1 and TRBJ1-4, with 9 nucleotides matching TRBD1. The V gene end was trimmed by 4 bases and the J gene end by 8 bases; junction bases not matched to a gene: 11. Germline V gene lookup returns CDR1 MGHDK and CDR2 SYGVNS. The CDR3 runs to 16 residues. Written as DNA, the CDR3 is TGTGCCAGCAGTGCCGCCCTACAGGGGGCTGGGGAAAAACTGTTTTTT. Translating it yields CASSAALQGAGEKLFF. The full variable domain, rest sourced from reference TRBV25-1 and TRBJ1-4, is EADIYQTPRYLVIGTGKKITLECSQTMGHDKMYWYQQDPGMELHLIHYSYGVNSTEKGDLSSESTVSRIRTEHFPLTLESARPSHTSQYLCASSAALQGAGEKLFFGSGTQLSVL.

This clonotype was seen once. The chain recombines TRBV27 with TRBJ2-7; a weak D match, TRBD2 (5 bases). Trimming removed 5 bases at V and 0 bases at J, with 14 bases between. Per the germline V gene, CDR1 is MNHEY and CDR2 is SMNVEV (reference sequence). The CDR3 consists of 15 residues. The CDR3 reads CASSLRGYLSYEQYF. The CDR3 DNA is TGTGCCAGCAGTCTACGGGGTTACCTCTCCTACGAGCAGTACTTC.

The chain employs TRBV12-3 or TRBV12-4 and TRBJ1-2, with 8 nucleotides matching TRBD1. V trimming: 6 bases; J trimming: 4 bases; junction bases outside the gene matches: 10. The CDR3 sequence is 15 residues long. CDR3 amino acids: CASRGGQVDLYGYTF. DNA for the CDR3: TGTGCCAGCAGGGGGGGACAGGTCGACCTCTATGGCTACACCTTC.

This clonotype was observed a single time. One end of the junction does not line up with germline, which may come from a read error. The CDR3 loop is CAWSPGDRDQETQYF. The DNA for the CDR3 is TGTGCCTGGAGCCCAGGGGACAGGGACCAAGAGACCCAGTACTTT. The rearrangement uses TRBV30 and TRBJ2-5; 9 bases are shared with TRBD1. The germline CDR1 and CDR2 sequences are GTSNPN and SVGIG (reference sequence). The length of the CDR3 is 15 residues. The whole variable domain, remainder taken from reference TRBV30 and TRBJ2-5, is SQTIHQWPATLVQPVGSPLSLECTVEGTSNPNLYWYRQAAGRGLQLLFYSVGIGQISSEVPQNLSASRPQDRQFILSSKKLLLSDSGFYLCAWSPGDRDQETQYFGPGTRLLVL.

The CDR3 region is CSPRRGGYEQYF. The CDR3 nucleotides read TGCAGCCCTAGGAGGGGGGGCTACGAGCAGTACTTC. V usage is TRBV29-1 and J usage is TRBJ2-7, with a tentative D call TRBD2 (7 bases). This CDR3 contains 12 residues. Trimming pared 8 bases from V and 3 bases from J, leaving 14 bases between. The germline CDR1 and CDR2 sequences are SQVTM and ANQGSEA.

This clonotype was detected a few times. The chain carries TRBV4-1 and TRBJ2-3, with no clear D. Germline V CDR1 and CDR2: MGHRA, YSYEKL. V gave up 1 base and J gave up 4 bases, with 9 bases separating them. The CDR3 is 14 residues long. This chain's CDR3 is CASSQVVTPDTQYF. The CDR3 nucleotides read TGCGCCAGCAGCCAAGTCGTTACCCCAGATACGCAGTATTTT.

This clonotype was seen a handful of times. This chain joins TRBV9 and TRBJ2-3, with TRBD2 matching over 9 bases. V lost 0 bases to trimming and J lost 2 bases; unmatched junction nucleotides: 7. The CDR3 sequence is 17 residues long. Germline CDR1 is SGDLS and CDR2 is YYNGEE. This CDR3 reads CASSVAGLAGTTDTQYF. CDR3 sequence (DNA): TGTGCCAGCAGCGTAGCGGGGCTAGCGGGGACCACAGATACGCAGTATTTT.